Below are 27 T cell receptor beta chains sequenced from a single sample in a study of T cell changes during pregnancy in multiple sclerosis. Libraries were prepared by immunoSEQ multiplex PCR; TCRdb keeps only in-frame clonotypes and omits some of them. There are some 80,000 clones in the sample; 90% to 95% occur only once, and under 1.2% lies in the top ten. The sequences come from peripheral blood, collected in the second trimester of pregnancy. These receptors all stem from a female donor with multiple sclerosis, enrolled in a pregnancy study.

The V call is TRBV5-1, the J call TRBJ1-4; 7 bases are shared with TRBD1. V lost 2 bases and J lost 6; bases outside the gene matches: 7. Germline V gene sequence: CDR1 SGHRS, CDR2 YFSETQ. The CDR3 has 15 residues. CDR3 sequence: CASSFYGGQDEKLFF. The CDR3 bases are TGCGCCAGCAGCTTTTACGGTGGACAGGATGAAAAACTGTTTTTT.

This clone showed up just once. J is TRBJ2-1 and V is TRBV4-2, with 14 bases aligning to TRBD2. CDR3 length: 18 residues. After removal of 4 bases from V and 0 bases from J, the junction contained 5 bases not matched to a gene. Germline V gene lookup returns CDR1 LGHNA and CDR2 YNFKEQ. The CDR3: CASSRGLAGGTSYNEQFF. In DNA, the CDR3 is TGTGCCAGCAGCCGAGGACTAGCGGGAGGAACCTCCTACAATGAGCAGTTCTTC.

The J gene is TRBJ1-2, the V gene TRBV14, with D tentatively TRBD1 (5 bases). The V end lost 0 bases, the J end lost 7 bases, and 12 bases lay between the germline ends. CDR1 and CDR2 from the germline V gene are SGHDN and FVKESK. The CDR3 spans 14 residues. The CDR3 nucleotides read TGTGCCAGCAGCCAAGATCGTCAGGGTGGTGGCTACACCTTC. Translation gives CASSQDRQGGGYTF. Full variable domain (missing parts from reference TRBV14 and TRBJ1-2): EAGVTQFPSHSVIEKGQTVTLRCDPISGHDNLYWYRRVMGKEIKFLLHFVKESKQDESGMPNNRFLAERTGGTYSTLKVQPAELEDSGVYFCASSQDRQGGGYTFGSGTRLTVV.

The chain recombines TRBV30 with TRBJ2-1; 7 positions agree with TRBD2. Germline CDR1 and CDR2: GTSNPN and SVGIG (reference sequence). This CDR3 is 17 amino acids long. V shed 0 bases, J shed 4 bases, and the junction held 12 bases outside the gene matches. CDR3 region: CAWSVLRLATSYNEQFF. The CDR3 DNA follows: TGTGCCTGGAGTGTACTTCGACTAGCTACCTCTTACAATGAGCAGTTCTTC.

This chain joins TRBV5-4 and TRBJ2-1; 7 nucleotides line up with TRBD2. The J segment lost 6 bases and the V segment lost 7 bases, leaving 13 bases of the junction unmatched. The CDR3 runs to 15 residues. The germline CDR1 and CDR2 sequences are SGHNT and YYREEE (reference sequence). CDR3 sequence reads: CASRSGTLRANEQFF. Written as DNA, the CDR3 is TGTGCCAGCCGAAGCGGGACCCTTCGGGCCAATGAGCAGTTCTTC.

This rearrangement joins TRBV7-8 to TRBJ1-1; 8 nucleotides align to TRBD1. Germline assignment: CDR1 SGHVS and CDR2 FQNEAQ. V trimming: 5 bases; J trimming: 3 bases; junction bases outside the gene matches: 2. This CDR3 has 13 amino acids. CDR3 in DNA: TGTGCCAGCAGCACCAGGGGGCACACTGAAGCTTTCTTT. Encoded protein: CASSTRGHTEAFF.

The chain is built from TRBV19 and TRBJ2-7; D gene ambiguous. V was cut by 5 bases and J by 6 bases, with 8 bases left in between. Germline lookup yields CDR1 LNHDA and CDR2 SQIVND (reference sequence). The CDR3 loop spans 11 amino acids. CDR3 DNA sequence: TGTGCCAGTAGTGGCCGGAGCGAGCAGTACTTC. Residues: CASSGRSEQYF.

This chain joins TRBV27 and TRBJ2-7; 7 nucleotides align to TRBD2. Germline CDR1 is MNHEY and CDR2 is SMNVEV (reference sequence). The CDR3 consists of 12 residues. V lost 3 bases, J lost 6 bases, and 2 bases stayed unmatched. The chain's CDR3 is CASSLGGSEQYF. CDR3 bases: TGTGCCAGCAGTTTGGGAGGGTCCGAGCAGTACTTC.

This chain joins TRBV9 and TRBJ2-5, with D possibly matching TRBD1 (6 bases). The germline gives CDR1 SGDLS, CDR2 YYNGEE. The CDR3 loop spans 13 amino acids. V was clipped by 1 base and J by 4 bases, with 8 bases between them. In DNA, the CDR3 is TGTGCCAGCAGCGTAACCAGGGGAGAGACCCAGTACTTC. Its translation: CASSVTRGETQYF.

This clone was seen only once. The genes are TRBV7-2 and TRBJ1-5; no clear D gene. The CDR3 runs 14 residues. In germline, CDR1 is SGHTA, CDR2 FQGNSA. V was trimmed by 3 bases and J by 3 bases, leaving 9 bases between them. CDR3 DNA sequence: TGTGCCAGCAGCTTCTATGGTCCCAATCAGCCCCAGCATTTT. It encodes CASSFYGPNQPQHF.

The gene calls are TRBV7-9 and TRBJ2-7; D is undetermined. V was clipped by 4 bases and J by 0 bases, with 10 bases between them. The CDR3 contains 14 residues. The germline CDR1 and CDR2 sequences are SEHNR and FQNEAQ (reference sequence). The CDR3 loop is CASSSALPSYEQYF. CDR3 DNA: TGTGCCAGCAGCTCTGCACTACCCTCCTACGAGCAGTACTTC.

This clone has just one count. The chain couples TRBV9 to TRBJ1-1; unclear D gene. V was cut by 2 bases and J by 1 base, with 9 bases left in between. There are 14 residues in the CDR3. The germline V gene has CDR1 SGDLS and CDR2 YYNGEE. In nucleotides, the CDR3 is TGTGCCAGCAGCGTTATGAGTTCGAACACTGAAGCTTTCTTT. It specifies CASSVMSSNTEAFF.

The genes are TRBV28 and TRBJ2-7, with 9 bases matching TRBD2. CDR3 length equals 18 residues. Germline V gene lookup returns CDR1 MDHEN and CDR2 SYDVKM. The V gene end was trimmed by 2 bases and the J gene end by 1 base; junction bases not matched to a gene: 12. CDR3: CASSLGGGRGIPSYEQYF. The CDR3 nucleotides read TGTGCCAGCAGTTTAGGTGGCGGGAGGGGAATCCCGTCCTACGAGCAGTACTTC.

The chain recombines TRBV19 with TRBJ1-5; D call uncertain. Trimming took off 7 bases at V and 2 bases at J, with 18 bases between the two ends. This CDR3 region has 16 residues. Germline CDR1 and CDR2: LNHDA and SQIVND (reference sequence). The DNA of the CDR3 is TGTGCCAGTACCACTGAGGGAGGTATCGGCAATCAGCCCCAGCATTTT. Translating gives CASTTEGGIGNQPQHF.

The chain links TRBV9 to TRBJ2-6; D call uncertain. V dropped 0 bases and J dropped 10 bases, with 8 bases sitting between them. The germline V gene encodes CDR1 SGDLS and CDR2 YYNGEE. The CDR3 spans 13 residues. DNA for the CDR3: TGTGCCAGCAGCGTAGAGTCCTATAACGTCCTGACTTTC. It encodes CASSVESYNVLTF.

The rearrangement joins TRBV18 to TRBJ2-4; TRBD1 might be the D (6 bases). The V end lost 3 bases, the J end lost 0 bases, and 12 bases lay between the germline ends. This CDR3 region has 16 residues. The V gene's germline CDR1 is KGHSH and CDR2 LQKENI. CDR3 protein: CASSPAPGQAKNIQYF. The CDR3 DNA follows: TGTGCCAGCTCACCCGCTCCGGGACAAGCCAAAAACATTCAGTACTTC.

This clone was seen only once. CDR3 nucleotides: TGTGCCAGCAGCTTTGGCGGGAACTACGAGCAGTACTTC. Translation: CASSFGGNYEQYF. The V gene is TRBV5-4, the J gene TRBJ2-7, with a possible D match to TRBD2 (6 bases). Per germline, CDR1 SGHNT and CDR2 YYREEE (reference sequence). This CDR3 is built from 13 residues. The V end lost 2 bases, the J end lost 3 bases, and 9 bases lay between the germline ends.

This clone was counted once. This chain uses TRBV7-6 with TRBJ2-7; 11 positions match TRBD2. V lost 4 bases to trimming and J lost 1 base; unmatched junction nucleotides: 9. Germline CDR1 is SGHVS and CDR2 is FNYEAQ. The CDR3 contains 17 residues. Here the CDR3 DNA reads TGTGCCAGCAGCTCCTCTCGACTAGCGGGAAAGTCCTACGAGCAGTACTTC. Its translation: CASSSSRLAGKSYEQYF.

In its sample, this clone was seen once. The gene calls are TRBV19 and TRBJ1-5; 8 nucleotides match TRBD1. V was pared by 6 bases and J by 7 bases, with 5 bases of the junction left unmatched. The CDR3 has 13 residues. Germline V gene data show CDR1 as LNHDA and CDR2 as SQIVND (reference sequence). The CDR3 loop reads CASRRTGFQPQHF. CDR3 sequence (DNA): TGTGCCAGTAGGAGGACAGGGTTCCAGCCCCAGCATTTT.

The chain carries TRBV10-3 and TRBJ2-3; 11 nucleotides match TRBD2. The CDR3 extends over 14 amino acids. CDR1 and CDR2 from the germline V gene are ENHRY and SYGVKD. After removal of 5 bases from V and 5 bases from J, the junction contained 3 bases not matched to a gene. CDR3 residues: CAISPTSGIDTQYF. The CDR3 region has the DNA TGTGCCATCAGTCCGACTAGCGGGATAGATACGCAGTATTTT.

This chain uses TRBV27 with TRBJ2-1; 12 bases fit TRBD1. The V and J ends lost 7 bases and 12 bases, in that order; junction bases with no gene match: 13. Germline V gives CDR1 MNHEY, CDR2 SMNVEV (reference sequence). CDR3 length equals 15 residues. The CDR3 sequence: CASTTGTGGFGAQFF. For the CDR3, the DNA is TGTGCCAGCACTACCGGGACAGGGGGCTTTGGTGCGCAGTTCTTC.

CDR3 nucleotide sequence: TGTGCCTGGAGCGACCCCCCCGGGACAGCCCATCATAGCAATCAGCCCCAGCATTTT. It codes for CAWSDPPGTAHHSNQPQHF. The chain combines TRBV30 with TRBJ1-5, with TRBD1 matching 7 bases. Germline V gene sequence: CDR1 GTSNPN, CDR2 SVGIG (reference sequence). This CDR3 has 19 amino acids. V trimming: 3 bases; J trimming: 0 bases; junction bases outside the gene matches: 17.

The chain couples TRBV18 to TRBJ2-7, with 11 nucleotides matching TRBD1. Germline values: CDR1 KGHSH, CDR2 LQKENI. The CDR3 totals 15 residues. V lost 6 bases, J lost 2 bases, and 6 bases stayed unmatched. The CDR3 region has the DNA TGTGCCAGCTCGGAGGGACAGGGGGGCACCTACGAGCAGTACTTC. Encoded protein: CASSEGQGGTYEQYF.

The rearrangement uses TRBV4-2 and TRBJ1-5; 7 bases are shared with TRBD1. CDR3 size: 16 residues. The germline V gene has CDR1 LGHNA and CDR2 YNFKEQ. The V segment lost 0 bases and the J segment 2 bases; nucleotides outside the gene matches: 4. For the CDR3, the DNA is TGTGCCAGCAGCCAAGAGCAGGGGGTAGGCAATCAGCCCCAGCATTTT. As protein: CASSQEQGVGNQPQHF.

This clone was detected only a few times. This chain links TRBV9 with TRBJ2-5; D is unresolved. The CDR3 runs 12 residues. Germline values: CDR1 SGDLS, CDR2 YYNGEE. With 0 bases removed from V and 4 bases from J, the gap between germline ends came to 4 bases. The CDR3 DNA reads TGTGCCAGCAGCGTAGCCGGAGAGACCCAGTACTTC. It translates to CASSVAGETQYF.

The table lists this clone with a few counts. The chain recombines TRBV19 with TRBJ2-2; the D gene is possibly TRBD2 (6 bases). The germline CDR1 and CDR2 sequences are LNHDA and SQIVND (reference sequence). This CDR3 is built from 15 residues. V shed 1 base and J shed 5 bases, with 11 bases lying between them. CDR3: CASSIGGGLTGELFF. DNA for the CDR3: TGTGCCAGTAGTATAGGCGGAGGGCTTACCGGGGAGCTGTTTTTT.

The genes are TRBV6-5 and TRBJ1-4; tentative D call: TRBD1 (5 bases). From germline, CDR1 is MNHEY and CDR2 SVGAGI. V lost 2 bases, J lost 7 bases, and 8 bases lay in between. The CDR3 extends over 13 amino acids. The CDR3 protein is CASSYGQGEKLFF. The CDR3 DNA reads as TGTGCCAGCAGTTACGGTCAGGGTGAAAAACTGTTTTTT.